This T cell receptor beta chain appears in the sequencing data of a study of control samples from healthy donors and cancer patients. This CDR3 has 19 residues. V dropped 0 bases and J dropped 2; count of bases not matched to a gene: 10. Germline values: CDR1 MDHEN, CDR2 SYDVKM. The table lists this clone with a count of one. Some clones are missing from TCRdb's copy, which holds only in-frame ones; the method was immunoSEQ multiplex PCR. The sample records approximately 150,000 clones, around nine tenths being singletons. V is TRBV28 and J is TRBJ2-3; 11 bases align to TRBD1. The sample consisted of blood. The sequence derives from a man aged 18 to 30 in good health. As DNA, the CDR3 is TGTGCCAGCAGTTTATGGGGGACAGGGGGGACTAGCCACACAGATACGCAGTATTTT. The encoded protein is CASSLWGTGGTSHTDTQYF.